Below are 21 T cell receptor beta chains sequenced from a single sample in a study of cytomegalovirus exposure and HLA in healthy donors. PCR used 60 Vbeta primers and 13 Jbeta primers. Assay: immunoSEQ multiplex PCR; the TCRdb copy retains only in-frame clones and omits some. The table records 95,000 to 110,000 clones, roughly 66% of them present only once. Sequences were obtained from PBMCs. These receptors were collected from a woman in her forties or fifties in good health and CMV-seronegative.

The chain links TRBV29-1 to TRBJ1-1, with D possibly TRBD1 on 5 matching bases. The CDR3 consists of 15 residues. Trimming took off 0 bases at V and 4 bases at J, with 15 bases between the two ends. From germline, CDR1 is SQVTM and CDR2 ANQGSEA. In nucleotides, the CDR3 is TGCAGCGTTGAAGATGGGGGGGGAGGGAGCACTGAAGCTTTCTTT. It is translated as CSVEDGGGGSTEAFF.

The V call is TRBV10-3, the J call TRBJ1-1, with 7 bases matching TRBD1. After removal of 8 bases from V and 0 bases from J, the junction contained 6 bases not matched to a gene. The length of the CDR3 is 14 residues. CDR1 ENHRY and CDR2 SYGVKD come from the germline V gene. This CDR3 reads CAIGGTALNTEAFF. CDR3 in DNA: TGTGCCATCGGAGGGACAGCTCTGAACACTGAAGCTTTCTTT.

This clone appeared a single time. The chain is built from TRBV25-1 and TRBJ2-7, with D tentatively TRBD2 (5 bases). CDR1 is MGHDK and CDR2 is SYGVNS in the germline V gene. The CDR3 is 13 residues long. The germline V and J ends were trimmed by 4 bases and 6 bases, with 13 bases remaining between them. Here the CDR3 reads CASSGLGLPEQYF. CDR3 bases: TGTGCCAGCAGTGGCCTCGGACTTCCCGAGCAGTACTTC.

The chain recombines TRBV2 with TRBJ1-5; TRBD1 matches at 7 bases. Germline loops: CDR1 SNHLY, CDR2 FYNNEI. J gave up 2 bases and V 7 bases, and 5 bases lay outside the gene matches. The length of the CDR3 is 14 residues. CDR3 nucleotides: TGTGCCAGCAATGACAGGGATGGCAATCAGCCCCAGCATTTT. Amino acid sequence: CASNDRDGNQPQHF.

The chain carries TRBV18 and TRBJ1-6, with D possibly being TRBD1 (6 bases). Germline V gene lookup returns CDR1 KGHSH and CDR2 LQKENI. Trimming took off 3 bases at V and 6 bases at J, with 15 bases between the two ends. The CDR3 is 16 residues long. This chain's CDR3 is CASSPLGQTGNSPLHF. As DNA, the CDR3 is TGTGCCAGCTCACCTCTCGGACAGACGGGTAATTCACCCCTCCACTTT.

The V call is TRBV7-2, the J call TRBJ1-5; the match to TRBD1 covers 8 bases. Looked up from germline, CDR1 is SGHTA and CDR2 is FQGNSA. The CDR3 contains 12 residues. The ends lost 4 bases at V and 7 bases at J; junction bases unmatched: 0. CDR3 protein: CASSSGGQPQHF. DNA of the CDR3: TGTGCCAGCAGCTCAGGGGGCCAGCCCCAGCATTTT.

The CDR3 region is CASSPGTSSTDTQYF. The CDR3 nucleotides are TGTGCCAGCAGTCCCGGGACTAGCAGCACAGATACGCAGTATTTT. J is TRBJ2-3 and V is TRBV5-5; TRBD2 aligns across 9 bases. CDR3 size: 15 residues. From germline, CDR1 is SGHKS and CDR2 YYEKEE (reference sequence). Trimming at V came to 5 bases and at J to 0 bases, leaving 4 bases not matched to a gene.

This clone has just a few counts. The chain combines TRBV4-3 with TRBJ2-1; 8 positions match TRBD2. Germline V lookup: CDR1 LGHNA, CDR2 YSLEER. V shed 0 bases and J 0 bases; nucleotides not matched to a gene: 16. The CDR3 extends over 21 amino acids. This chain's CDR3 is CASSQDFILAESESSYNEQFF. The CDR3 region has the DNA TGCGCCAGCAGCCAAGACTTTATACTAGCGGAGAGCGAGAGCTCCTACAATGAGCAGTTCTTC.

Worth noting for this clone: The junction shows a germline mismatch at one end, possibly a read error. This chain uses TRBV30 with TRBJ2-3, with D possibly being TRBD2 (6 bases). CDR1 and CDR2 from the germline V gene are GTSNPN and SVGIG (reference sequence). The CDR3 contains 14 residues. CDR3 protein: CAWSVGGSTDTRYF. In DNA, the CDR3 is TGTGCCTGGAGTGTGGGGGGAAGCACAGATACGCGGTATTTT.

This chain uses TRBV28 with TRBJ1-1; the D is unclear. Germline loops: CDR1 MDHEN, CDR2 SYDVKM. There are 13 residues in the CDR3. The ends were cut back, 7 bases at V and 7 bases at J, with 16 bases in the middle. In DNA, the CDR3 is TGTGCCAGCACCACCTCCCCCGAGGTTGAAGCTTTCTTT. Translation gives CASTTSPEVEAFF.

The V gene is TRBV4-2, the J gene TRBJ1-4; TRBD1 agrees at 10 bases. Germline CDR1 is LGHNA and CDR2 is YNFKEQ. The V segment lost 1 base and the J segment 10 bases; nucleotides outside the gene matches: 27. The CDR3 is 22 amino acids. The CDR3 is CASSQVAGTGASTTLLRAKLFF. As DNA, the CDR3 is TGTGCCAGCAGCCAAGTTGCCGGGACAGGGGCCTCAACAACACTATTACGGGCAAAACTGTTTTTT.

There are a few counts of this clone. The rearrangement uses TRBV14 and TRBJ2-7, with D perhaps TRBD2 (5 bases). Germline assignment: CDR1 SGHDN and CDR2 FVKESK. This CDR3 has 12 residues. V was cut by 1 base and J by 4 bases, with 5 bases left in between. The CDR3 DNA reads TGTGCCAGCAGCCAAGGAGGGTACGAGCAGTACTTC. Translated: CASSQGGYEQYF. Drawing the rest from reference TRBV14 and TRBJ2-7, the complete variable domain is EAGVTQFPSHSVIEKGQTVTLRCDPISGHDNLYWYRRVMGKEIKFLLHFVKESKQDESGMPNNRFLAERTGGTYSTLKVQPAELEDSGVYFCASSQGGYEQYFGPGTRLTVT.

The J gene is TRBJ1-4, the V gene TRBV7-6, with D tentatively TRBD1 (6 bases). Between the trimmed V and J ends, which lost 5 bases and 5 bases, there was a span of 21 bases. The CDR3 is 17 residues long. Germline CDR1 is SGHVS and CDR2 is FNYEAQ. The CDR3 sequence: CASSQTTGTQINEKLFF. CDR3 in DNA: TGTGCCAGCAGCCAAACTACAGGGACACAAATCAATGAAAAACTGTTTTTT.

This rearrangement joins TRBV28 to TRBJ1-2; 7 bases agree with TRBD1. J was trimmed by 4 bases and V by 5 bases; bases with no gene match: 10. CDR1 is MDHEN and CDR2 is SYDVKM in the germline V gene. CDR3 size: 15 residues. For the CDR3, the DNA is TGTGCCAGCAGTCCAGGGGGAACTCTGGGCTATGGCTACACCTTC. As protein: CASSPGGTLGYGYTF.

The rearrangement joins TRBV5-5 to TRBJ2-1; no clear D. The CDR3 runs to 16 residues. In germline, CDR1 is SGHKS, CDR2 YYEKEE (reference sequence). The ends were cut back, 2 bases at V and 0 bases at J, with 12 bases in the middle. CDR3 nucleotide sequence: TGTGCCAGCAGCTTTCGGTCTGGTAGCTCCTACAATGAGCAGTTCTTC. Translated, it gives CASSFRSGSSYNEQFF.

The V gene is TRBV19, the J gene TRBJ1-5, with 9 bases matching TRBD1. CDR1 LNHDA and CDR2 SQIVND come from the germline V gene (reference sequence). The J segment lost 6 bases and the V segment lost 5 bases, leaving 5 bases of the junction unmatched. The CDR3 covers 14 residues. CDR3 amino acids: CASSSAGQGQPQHF. CDR3 bases: TGTGCCAGTAGTTCGGCGGGACAGGGTCAGCCCCAGCATTTT.

This sequence joins TRBV5-4 and TRBJ2-1, with a possible D match to TRBD1 (6 bases). The V gene's germline CDR1 is SGHNT and CDR2 YYREEE (reference sequence). V was shortened by 2 bases and J by 7 bases, with 10 bases between the two germline ends. The CDR3 has 13 amino acids. The CDR3, as DNA: TGTGCCAGCAGCTTAGGGACACCTAATGAGCAGTTCTTC. Translating gives CASSLGTPNEQFF. Drawing the rest from reference TRBV5-4 and TRBJ2-1, the complete variable domain is ETGVTQSPTHLIKTRGQQVTLRCSSQSGHNTVSWYQQALGQGPQFIFQYYREEENGRGNFPPRFSGLQFPNYSSELNVNALELDDSALYLCASSLGTPNEQFFGPGTRLTVL.

J is TRBJ1-2 and V is TRBV27; tentatively, D is TRBD1 (5 bases). The CDR3 is made up of 17 amino acids. Per the germline V gene, CDR1 is MNHEY and CDR2 is SMNVEV (reference sequence). Trimming removed 4 bases from V and 4 bases from J, with 22 bases in between. Written as DNA, the CDR3 is TGTGCCAGCAGTTCCTCCAATGTACTTCAGGGCGTCTATGGCTACACCTTC. Its translation: CASSSSNVLQGVYGYTF.

The J gene is TRBJ2-3, the V gene TRBV7-9, with D perhaps matching TRBD1 (5 bases). Germline V lookup: CDR1 SEHNR, CDR2 FQNEAQ (reference sequence). The CDR3 is 17 amino acids. Trimming pared 7 bases from V and 1 base from J, leaving 21 bases between. CDR3 sequence reads: CASIYPGDSLGTDTQYF. The CDR3 region has the DNA TGTGCCAGCATCTACCCCGGCGACAGCCTGGGCACAGATACGCAGTATTTT. The whole variable domain, remainder taken from reference TRBV7-9 and TRBJ2-3, is DTGVSQNPRHKITKRGQNVTFRCDPISEHNRLYWYRQTLGQGPEFLTYFQNEAQLEKSRLLSDRFSAERPKGSFSTLEIQRTEQGDSAMYLCASIYPGDSLGTDTQYFGPGTRLTVL.

CDR3: CATSTSGGKQYNEQFF. In nucleotides, the CDR3 is TGTGCCACCAGCACTTCTGGCGGCAAGCAATACAATGAGCAGTTCTTC. The gene calls are TRBV15 and TRBJ2-1; D uncertain. Germline-derived CDR1 and CDR2 are LNHNV and YYDKDF (reference sequence). V shed 4 bases and J shed 4 bases, with 17 bases lying between them. The CDR3 has 16 amino acids.

The V gene is TRBV7-6, the J gene TRBJ2-5; 13 bases align to TRBD2. CDR3 length equals 16 residues. Looked up from germline, CDR1 is SGHVS and CDR2 is FNYEAQ. V shed 4 bases, J shed 0 bases, and the junction held 2 bases outside the gene matches. The CDR3 spells CASSSGTSGDQETQYF. CDR3 DNA: TGTGCCAGCAGCTCGGGGACTAGCGGGGACCAAGAGACCCAGTACTTC.